Detailed here is one TCR beta chain. Its antigen is undetermined. Timing groups of about 4 and about 12 weeks for second doses were pooled. Germline-derived CDR1 and CDR2 are SGHAT and FQNNGV. V gave up 7 bases and J gave up 3 bases; unmatched junction bases: 11. The CDR3 consists of 15 residues. Profiling relied on immunoSEQ multiplex PCR, and the TCRdb table lists in-frame clones only, not all of them. The sample holds about 130,000 clones; 70% to 90% are singletons and the top ten take approximately 9.4%. The sample comes from a study of T cell responses to AZD1222 COVID-19 vaccine. Findings of the study overall: Seropositive status at baseline applied to only five or six AZD1222 recipients.

This receptor was taken from an adult who received the AZD1222 COVID-19 vaccine. Here the sequenced sample was peripheral blood, taken 28 days after the second AZD1222 dose. The rearrangement links TRBV11-2 to TRBJ2-7; 8 bases agree with TRBD1. The CDR3 sequence is CASTPGRGPIYEQYF. The CDR3, as DNA: TGTGCCAGCACCCCGGGCAGGGGGCCGATCTACGAGCAGTACTTC. Full variable domain (rest looked up from reference TRBV11-2 and TRBJ2-7): EAGVAQSPRYKIIEKRQSVAFWCNPISGHATLYWYQQILGQGPKLLIQFQNNGVVDDSQLPKDRFSAERLKGVDSTLKIQPAKLEDSAVYLCASTPGRGPIYEQYFGPGTRLTVT.